This is a list of T cell receptor beta chains from one sample in a study of shared clonotypes between healthy human individuals. Data came from immunoSEQ multiplex PCR; TCRdb stores just in-frame clones and leaves some out. The table has approximately 2,000,000 clones, around 93% seen once. Sample: naive CD8+ T cells from PBMCs. The source of these receptors is a man in his late teens or twenties in good health. Some clones in this sample may be carry-over from other donors' samples. Each CDR3 is given with its conserved first and last residue. D genes are given only for firm matches. Expanded clones are given a class, and other clones once, few, many or no size at all.

>TRBJ2-7|-|-|TRBV9
CASSPRTADYEQYF
TGTGCCAGCAGCCCTCGGACGGCTGATTACGAGCAGTACTTC
>TRBJ2-7|-|-|TRBV6-5
CASSPHPNYEQYF
TGTGCCAGCAGTCCCCACCCTAACTACGAGCAGTACTTC
>TRBJ2-2|-|-|TRBV6-4
CASSDLPLGSGGELFF
TGTGCCAGCAGTGACCTCCCCCTCGGAAGTGGCGGGGAGCTGTTTTTT
>TRBJ2-1|-|-|TRBV7-6
CASSPYYPNEQFF
TGTGCCAGCAGCCCGTACTACCCCAATGAGCAGTTCTTC
>TRBJ2-2|-|-|TRBV19
CASSYGHGELFF
TGTGCCAGTAGTTATGGGCACGGGGAGCTGTTTTTT
>TRBJ2-7|-|TRBD1|TRBV6-1
CASSEWGQGPLEQYF
TGTGCCAGCAGTGAATGGGGACAGGGGCCGCTTGAGCAGTACTTC
>TRBJ2-7|once|-|TRBV11-2
CASSLYGRNEQYF
TGTGCCAGCAGCTTGTATGGGCGGAACGAGCAGTACTTC
>TRBJ1-1|-|-|TRBV7-9
CASSLAGTEAFF
TGTGCCAGCAGCTTAGCGGGGACGGAAGCTTTCTTT
>TRBJ1-5|-|-|TRBV27
CASSLARTNQPQHF
TGTGCCAGCAGTTTAGCCAGGACCAATCAGCCCCAGCATTTT
>TRBJ1-2|few|-|TRBV30
CAWSVLNMMYGYTF
TGTGCCTGGAGTGTATTAAATATGATGTATGGCTACACCTTC
>TRBJ1-5|-|-|TRBV6-6
CASSDPYGLSQPQHF
TGTGCCAGCAGTGACCCGTACGGGCTTAGTCAGCCCCAGCATTTT
>TRBJ2-5|-|TRBD2|TRBV28
CASSSLAGGPETQYF
TGTGCCAGCAGTTCCTTAGCGGGAGGGCCGGAGACCCAGTACTTC
>TRBJ2-7|-|-|TRBV28
CASSPAQVQYF
TGTGCCAGCAGTCCCGCCCAGGTTCAGTACTTC
>TRBJ2-1|-|TRBD1|TRBV7-8
CASSPGQGNEQFF
TGTGCCAGCAGCCCAGGACAGGGAAATGAGCAGTTCTTC
>TRBJ2-7|-|-|TRBV28
CASRRRRKTYEQYF
TGTGCCAGCAGACGACGCAGGAAAACCTACGAGCAGTACTTC
>TRBJ2-7|-|TRBD2|TRBV7-8
CASSYRAGGPAYEQYF
TGTGCCAGCAGTTACAGAGCGGGAGGGCCCGCCTACGAGCAGTACTTC
>TRBJ2-2|-|TRBD1|TRBV5-1
CASSTDRVWTGELFF
TGCGCCAGCAGCACGGACAGGGTTTGGACCGGGGAGCTGTTTTTT
>TRBJ2-7|-|-|TRBV28
CASSYGDGYEQYF
TGTGCCAGCAGTTACGGGGATGGTTACGAGCAGTACTTC
>TRBJ1-5|-|-|TRBV6-6
CASTPGGANQPQHF
TGTGCCAGCACCCCGGGGGGAGCCAATCAGCCCCAGCATTTT
>TRBJ2-7|-|-|TRBV18
CASSPGGYEQYF
TGTGCCAGCTCACCGGGAGGCTACGAGCAGTACTTC
>TRBJ2-6|once|TRBD1|TRBV18
CASSPIGTGTISGANVLTF
TGTGCCAGCTCACCAATCGGGACAGGGACGATCTCCGGGGCCAACGTCCTGACTTTC
>TRBJ1-2|-|TRBD1|TRBV11-2
CASSDTGESYGYTF
TGTGCCAGCAGCGACACAGGGGAATCCTATGGCTACACCTTC
>TRBJ1-5|once|-|TRBV27
CASSLTGNQPQHF
TGTGCCAGCAGTCTGACAGGCAATCAGCCCCAGCATTTT
>TRBJ2-7|-|-|TRBV6-5
CATSGGGFHTYEQYF
TGTGCCACCTCAGGGGGGGGTTTTCACACCTACGAGCAGTACTTC
>TRBJ2-7|-|-|TRBV9
CASSVGQRAYEQYF
TGTGCCAGCAGCGTTGGACAGCGCGCCTACGAGCAGTACTTC
>TRBJ1-3|once|-|TRBV7-9
CASSLALGNTIYF
TGTGCCAGCAGCTTAGCGCTCGGAAACACCATATATTTT
>TRBJ1-1|-|-|TRBV19
CASIPKTGIMNTEAFF
TGTGCCAGTATCCCTAAAACAGGTATAATGAACACTGAAGCTTTCTTT
>TRBJ2-3|once|-|TRBV9
CASSVATVDTDTQYF
TGTGCCAGCAGCGTAGCCACAGTAGACACAGATACGCAGTATTTT
>TRBJ1-1|-|-|TRBV9
CASSQVNTEAFF
TGTGCCAGCAGCCAAGTAAACACTGAAGCTTTCTTT
>TRBJ2-7|-|TRBD1|TRBV6-5
CASSFRDRGYEQYF
TGTGCCAGCAGTTTCCGGGACAGGGGGTACGAGCAGTACTTC
>TRBJ2-3|-|-|TRBV11-2
CASSLGTADTQYF
TGTGCCAGCAGCCTCGGGACGGCAGATACGCAGTATTTT
>TRBJ2-3|-|-|TRBV21-1
CASSDRLAQITDTQYF
TGTGCCAGCAGCGATAGACTAGCGCAAATCACAGATACGCAGTATTTT
>TRBJ2-7|once|TRBD1|TRBV29-1
CNSRDRHSYEQYF
TGCAACTCCCGGGACAGACACTCCTACGAGCAGTACTTC
>TRBJ1-2|-|-|TRBV27
CASSPRERRGGYTF
TGTGCCAGCAGTCCCCGGGAGCGGCGTGGAGGCTACACCTTC
>TRBJ2-1|-|TRBD2|TRBV18
CASSSGVGGRRESSYNEQFF
TGTGCCAGCTCCTCGGGCGTCGGCGGAAGGCGGGAGAGCTCCTACAATGAGCAGTTCTTC
>TRBJ2-1|-|TRBD2|TRBV27
CASRSGTSGWNEQFF
TGTGCCAGCAGATCGGGGACTAGCGGGTGGAATGAGCAGTTCTTC
>TRBJ2-2|-|-|TRBV15
CATSRVTRTGELFF
TGTGCCACCAGCAGAGTGACACGCACCGGGGAGCTGTTTTTT
>TRBJ2-5|-|-|TRBV2
CASSERDPEGETQYF
TGTGCCAGCAGTGAAAGGGATCCGGAGGGGGAGACCCAGTACTTC
>TRBJ2-5|-|TRBD2|TRBV19
CASSIRASGTETQYF
TGTGCCAGTAGTATACGGGCTAGCGGGACAGAGACCCAGTACTTC
>TRBJ1-5|-|TRBD1|TRBV28
CASSATRGFNQPQHF
TGTGCCAGCAGTGCCACCAGGGGGTTCAATCAGCCCCAGCATTTT
>TRBJ1-5|-|-|TRBV28
CASNDSRGPHGQPQHF
TGTGCCAGCAACGACAGTCGGGGTCCTCATGGCCAGCCCCAGCATTTT
>TRBJ2-7|-|-|TRBV19
CASANGWHEQYF
TGTGCCAGTGCTAATGGATGGCACGAGCAGTACTTC